This T cell receptor (beta chain) originates from a study of OX40 agonist ivuxolimab in advanced cancers. Whole-study context: Dose-escalation subjects each had hepatocellular carcinoma, melanoma, renal cell or head and neck cancer. General study results and limits: Circulating CD4+ and CD8+ T cells showed clonal expansion by week 6 at 0.1 to 3.0 mg/kg. It was also the case that some nonresponders had low normalized T-cell clonal expansion. The study found among the lowest clonal expansion in partial responders at 0.1-3.0 mg/kg.

Comment on this clone: Its antigen remains unknown.

The protocol was immunoSEQ multiplex PCR, while the TCRdb copy is restricted to in-frame clones and leaves out a portion. The table has about 20,000 clones, about four fifths seen once. This CDR3 spans 16 amino acids. Deletions cut 3 bases from V and 4 bases from J, with 16 bases between. Per germline, CDR1 SGHAT and CDR2 FQNNGV. Material: CD4+ or CD8+ T cells sorted from blood, obtained in a trial of the OX40 agonist ivuxolimab. The sequence derives from an adult with an advanced solid tumor such as melanoma, head and neck, liver or kidney cancer. V gene TRBV11-2 combines with J gene TRBJ2-1; maybe TRBD1 (6 bases). CDR3 nucleotide sequence: TGTGCCAGCAGCTTGGGGGCCACCCAGCTGTACAATGAGCAGTTCTTC. The encoded protein is CASSLGATQLYNEQFF. The full variable domain, completed using reference TRBV11-2 and TRBJ2-1, is EAGVAQSPRYKIIEKRQSVAFWCNPISGHATLYWYQQILGQGPKLLIQFQNNGVVDDSQLPKDRFSAERLKGVDSTLKIQPAKLEDSAVYLCASSLGATQLYNEQFFGPGTRLTVL.